This is a list of T cell receptor beta chains from one sample in a study of cytomegalovirus exposure and HLA in healthy donors. Data came from immunoSEQ multiplex PCR; TCRdb stores just in-frame clones and leaves some out. The table lists 210,000 or so clones, about 80% of them singletons. Material: PBMCs. The receptor source for this set is a girl between 5 and 17 years old in good health and CMV-seronegative. Each CDR3 is given with its conserved first and last residue. D genes are given only for firm matches. A clone size is listed for some rows: how often the clone was seen (once, few, many), or a class if it is expanded.

j_call: TRBJ2-7
d_call: NA
v_call: TRBV28
clone_size: NA
cdr3_aa: CASRPGTSSSYEQYF
cdr3_nt: TGTGCCAGCAGACCCGGGACATCCTCTTCCTACGAGCAGTACTTC

j_call: TRBJ1-3
d_call: TRBD1
v_call: TRBV2
clone_size: NA
cdr3_aa: CASRPDRGRRGNTIYF
cdr3_nt: TGTGCCAGCAGGCCCGACAGGGGGCGGCGGGGAAACACCATATATTTT

j_call: TRBJ2-5
d_call: TRBD1
v_call: TRBV5-1
clone_size: once
cdr3_aa: CATRVGQGVETQYF
cdr3_nt: TGCGCCACCCGCGTAGGGCAGGGGGTAGAGACCCAGTACTTC

j_call: TRBJ1-4
d_call: NA
v_call: TRBV5-6
clone_size: NA
cdr3_aa: CASSLRGHMPGREKLFF
cdr3_nt: TGTGCCAGCAGCTTAAGGGGCCACATGCCCGGAAGAGAAAAACTGTTTTTT

j_call: TRBJ1-6
d_call: TRBD1
v_call: TRBV19
clone_size: NA
cdr3_aa: CASSTGQSSYNSPLHF
cdr3_nt: TGTGCCAGTAGTACGGGACAGAGCTCCTATAATTCACCCCTCCACTTT

j_call: TRBJ2-7
d_call: TRBD1
v_call: TRBV11-2
clone_size: NA
cdr3_aa: CASSSTTGTANEQYF
cdr3_nt: TGTGCCAGCAGCAGCACGACCGGGACAGCCAACGAGCAGTACTTC

j_call: TRBJ2-7
d_call: NA
v_call: TRBV4-1
clone_size: few
cdr3_aa: CASSQDRARLDEQYF
cdr3_nt: TGCGCCAGCAGCCAAGATCGCGCCAGGCTGGACGAGCAGTACTTC

j_call: TRBJ2-7
d_call: NA
v_call: TRBV28
clone_size: NA
cdr3_aa: CASSPPGLSYEQYF
cdr3_nt: TGTGCCAGCAGCCCCCCCGGACTTTCCTACGAGCAGTACTTC

j_call: TRBJ2-5
d_call: TRBD2
v_call: TRBV5-1
clone_size: NA
cdr3_aa: CASSLVTSGSFREQYF
cdr3_nt: TGCGCCAGCAGCTTGGTGACTAGCGGGAGCTTTCGGGAGCAGTACTTC

j_call: TRBJ2-1
d_call: NA
v_call: TRBV7-7
clone_size: NA
cdr3_aa: CASSLVTGSGNEQFF
cdr3_nt: TGTGCCAGCAGCTTAGTAACGGGGTCGGGCAATGAGCAGTTCTTC

j_call: TRBJ1-2
d_call: NA
v_call: TRBV5-1
clone_size: NA
cdr3_aa: CASSLAQGTPFYGYTF
cdr3_nt: TGCGCCAGCAGCTTGGCCCAGGGGACCCCCTTCTATGGCTACACCTTC

j_call: TRBJ1-2
d_call: TRBD1
v_call: TRBV28
clone_size: once
cdr3_aa: CASSSQTPGQGARGYTF
cdr3_nt: TGTGCCAGCAGTTCCCAAACACCGGGACAGGGGGCTCGGGGCTACACCTTC

j_call: TRBJ2-3
d_call: TRBD2
v_call: TRBV18
clone_size: NA
cdr3_aa: CASSPRQDSGTSGRSYF
cdr3_nt: TGTGCCAGCTCACCACGACAGGATTCCGGGACTAGCGGGAGGAGTTATTTT